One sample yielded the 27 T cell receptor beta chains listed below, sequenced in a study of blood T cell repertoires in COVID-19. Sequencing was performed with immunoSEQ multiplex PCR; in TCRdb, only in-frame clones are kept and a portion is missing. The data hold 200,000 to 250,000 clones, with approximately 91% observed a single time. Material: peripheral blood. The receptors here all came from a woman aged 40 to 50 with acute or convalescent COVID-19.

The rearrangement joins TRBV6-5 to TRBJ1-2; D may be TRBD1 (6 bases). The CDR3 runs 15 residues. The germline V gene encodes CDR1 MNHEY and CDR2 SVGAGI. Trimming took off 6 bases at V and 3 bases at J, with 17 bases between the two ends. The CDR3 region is CASSVGGASDYGYTF. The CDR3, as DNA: TGTGCCAGCAGCGTGGGGGGGGCATCTGACTATGGCTACACCTTC.

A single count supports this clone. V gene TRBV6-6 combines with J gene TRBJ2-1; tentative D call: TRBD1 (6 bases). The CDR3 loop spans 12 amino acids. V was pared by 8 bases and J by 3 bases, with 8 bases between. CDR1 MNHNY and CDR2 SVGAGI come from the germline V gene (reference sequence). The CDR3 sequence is CASGGLYNEQFF. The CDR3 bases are TGTGCCAGCGGGGGCCTCTACAATGAGCAGTTCTTC.

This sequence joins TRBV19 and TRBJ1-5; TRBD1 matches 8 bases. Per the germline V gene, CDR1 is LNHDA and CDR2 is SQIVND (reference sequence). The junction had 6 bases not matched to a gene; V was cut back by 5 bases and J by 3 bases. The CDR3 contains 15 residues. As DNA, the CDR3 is TGTGCCAGTAGTGTTCGGACAGGGATCAATCAGCCCCAGCATTTT. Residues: CASSVRTGINQPQHF.

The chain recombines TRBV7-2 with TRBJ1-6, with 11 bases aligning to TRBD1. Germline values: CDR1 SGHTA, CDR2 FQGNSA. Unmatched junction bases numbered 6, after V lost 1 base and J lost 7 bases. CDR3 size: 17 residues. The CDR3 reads CASSLGGTGGLNSPLHF. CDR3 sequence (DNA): TGTGCCAGCAGCTTAGGGGGGACAGGGGGGTTAAATTCACCCCTCCACTTT.

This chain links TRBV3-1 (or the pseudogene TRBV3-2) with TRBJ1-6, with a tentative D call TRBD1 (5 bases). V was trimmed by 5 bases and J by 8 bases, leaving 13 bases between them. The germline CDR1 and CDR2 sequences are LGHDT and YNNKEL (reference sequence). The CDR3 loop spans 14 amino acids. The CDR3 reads CASSTGGFYSPLHF. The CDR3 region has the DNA TGTGCCAGCAGCACAGGTGGGTTTTATTCACCCCTCCACTTT.

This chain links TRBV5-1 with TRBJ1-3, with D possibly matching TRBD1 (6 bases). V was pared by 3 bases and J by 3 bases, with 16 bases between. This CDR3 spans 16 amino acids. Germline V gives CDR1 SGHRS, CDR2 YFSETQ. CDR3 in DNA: TGCGCCAGCAGCTACGAAACAGGGCTGGTTGGAAACACCATATATTTT. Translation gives CASSYETGLVGNTIYF.

In DNA form, the CDR3 reads TGTGCCAGCAGCTTGGTAGGGGGCCCGGCGGGCATTCAGTACTTC. This encodes CASSLVGGPAGIQYF. V and J are TRBV5-5 and TRBJ2-4, with 7 bases lining up with TRBD1. The germline V gene has CDR1 SGHKS and CDR2 YYEKEE (reference sequence). After removal of 0 bases from V and 9 bases from J, the junction contained 9 bases not matched to a gene. This CDR3 is built from 15 residues.

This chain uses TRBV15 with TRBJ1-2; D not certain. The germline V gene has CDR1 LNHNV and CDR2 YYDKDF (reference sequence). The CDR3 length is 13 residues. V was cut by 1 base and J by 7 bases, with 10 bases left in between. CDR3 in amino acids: CATSRASAGGYTF. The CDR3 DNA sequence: TGTGCCACCAGCAGAGCTTCAGCGGGTGGCTACACCTTC.

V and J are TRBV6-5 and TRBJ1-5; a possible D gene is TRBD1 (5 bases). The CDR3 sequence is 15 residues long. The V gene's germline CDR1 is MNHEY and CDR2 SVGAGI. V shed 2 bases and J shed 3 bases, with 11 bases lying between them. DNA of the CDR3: TGTGCCAGCAGTTACGGCAGGGCCCCCAATCAGCCCCAGCATTTT. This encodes CASSYGRAPNQPQHF.

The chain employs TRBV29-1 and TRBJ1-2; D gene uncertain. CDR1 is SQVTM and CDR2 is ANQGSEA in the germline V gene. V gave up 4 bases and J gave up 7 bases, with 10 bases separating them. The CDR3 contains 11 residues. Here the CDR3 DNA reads TGCAGCGTTGCTCTTGGCCGTGGCTACACCTTC. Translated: CSVALGRGYTF.

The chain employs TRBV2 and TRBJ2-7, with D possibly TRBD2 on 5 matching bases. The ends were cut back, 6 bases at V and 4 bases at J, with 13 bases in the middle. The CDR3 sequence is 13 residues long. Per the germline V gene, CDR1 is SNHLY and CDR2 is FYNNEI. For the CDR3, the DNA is TGTGCCAGCAGCGAGGGTCCCCGTTACGAGCAGTACGTC. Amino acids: CASSEGPRYEQYV.

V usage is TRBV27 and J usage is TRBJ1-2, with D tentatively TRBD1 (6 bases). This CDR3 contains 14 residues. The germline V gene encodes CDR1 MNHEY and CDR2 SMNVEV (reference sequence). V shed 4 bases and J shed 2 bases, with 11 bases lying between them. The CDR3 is CASSSAGTNYGYTF. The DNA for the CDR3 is TGTGCCAGCAGTTCCGCCGGGACAAACTATGGCTACACCTTC.

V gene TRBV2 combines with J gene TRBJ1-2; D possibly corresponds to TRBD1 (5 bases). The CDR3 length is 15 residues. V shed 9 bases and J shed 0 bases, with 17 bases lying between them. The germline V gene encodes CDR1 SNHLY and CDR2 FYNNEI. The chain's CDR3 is CASRPPAGPNYGYTF. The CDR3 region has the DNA TGTGCCAGTCGTCCCCCCGCGGGGCCTAACTATGGCTACACCTTC.

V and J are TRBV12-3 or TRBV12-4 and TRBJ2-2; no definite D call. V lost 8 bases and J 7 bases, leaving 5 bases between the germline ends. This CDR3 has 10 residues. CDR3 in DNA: TGTGCCAGCGGCCACGGGGAGCTGTTTTTT. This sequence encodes CASGHGELFF.

The CDR3 protein is CATSAGQSNTEAFF. For the CDR3, the DNA is TGTGCCACCAGTGCGGGACAGTCGAACACTGAAGCTTTCTTT. The chain has TRBV24-1 and TRBJ1-1, with TRBD1 matching 7 bases. The CDR3 totals 14 residues. V lost 5 bases and J lost 1; bases outside the gene matches: 3. Germline assignment: CDR1 KGHDR and CDR2 SFDVKD.

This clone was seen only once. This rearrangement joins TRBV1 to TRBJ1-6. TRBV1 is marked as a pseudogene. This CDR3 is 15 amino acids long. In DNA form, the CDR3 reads TGCACCAGCAGCGCACGGGGGACGGATAATTCACCCCTCCACTTT. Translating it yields CTSSARGTDNSPLHF.

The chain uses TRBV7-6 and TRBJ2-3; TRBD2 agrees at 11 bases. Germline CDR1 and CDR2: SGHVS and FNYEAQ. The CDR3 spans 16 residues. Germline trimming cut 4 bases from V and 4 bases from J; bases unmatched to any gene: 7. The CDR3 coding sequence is TGTGCCAGCAGCTCTCTAGCGGGGGGTTCCTCAGATACGCAGTATTTT. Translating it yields CASSSLAGGSSDTQYF.

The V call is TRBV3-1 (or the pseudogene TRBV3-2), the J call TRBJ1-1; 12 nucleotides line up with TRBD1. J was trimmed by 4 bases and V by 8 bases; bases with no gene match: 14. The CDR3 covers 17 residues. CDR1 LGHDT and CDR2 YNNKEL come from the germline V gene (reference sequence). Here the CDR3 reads CASSSGAGTGGGTEAFF. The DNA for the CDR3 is TGTGCCAGCTCCTCAGGAGCCGGGACAGGGGGCGGCACTGAAGCTTTCTTT.

CDR3 sequence: CATSDPGGPNQPQHF. DNA of the CDR3: TGTGCCACCAGTGATCCAGGGGGCCCCAATCAGCCCCAGCATTTT. The chain is built from TRBV24-1 and TRBJ1-5; 8 bases are a match to TRBD1. CDR1 and CDR2 (germline): KGHDR, SFDVKD. The V segment lost 3 bases and the J segment 3 bases; nucleotides outside the gene matches: 3. The CDR3 consists of 15 residues.

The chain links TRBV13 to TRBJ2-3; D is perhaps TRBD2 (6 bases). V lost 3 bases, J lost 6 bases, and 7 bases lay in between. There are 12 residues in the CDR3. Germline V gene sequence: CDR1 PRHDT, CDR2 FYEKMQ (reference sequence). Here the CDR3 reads CASSFREDTQYF. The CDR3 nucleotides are TGTGCCAGCAGCTTTCGGGAGGATACGCAGTATTTT.

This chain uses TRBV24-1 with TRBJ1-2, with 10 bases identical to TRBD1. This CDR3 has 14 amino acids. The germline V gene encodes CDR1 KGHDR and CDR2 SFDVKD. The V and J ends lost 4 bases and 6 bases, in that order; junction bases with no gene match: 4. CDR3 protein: CATSEGTGVDGYTF. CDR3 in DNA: TGTGCCACCAGTGAGGGGACAGGGGTGGATGGCTACACCTTC.

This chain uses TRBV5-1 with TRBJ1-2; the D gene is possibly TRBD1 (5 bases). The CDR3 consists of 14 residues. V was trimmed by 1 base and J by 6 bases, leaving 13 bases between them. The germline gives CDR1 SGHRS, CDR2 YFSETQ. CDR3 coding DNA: TGCGCCAGCAGCTTGCGTATAGACAGCGATGGCTACACCTTC. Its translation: CASSLRIDSDGYTF.

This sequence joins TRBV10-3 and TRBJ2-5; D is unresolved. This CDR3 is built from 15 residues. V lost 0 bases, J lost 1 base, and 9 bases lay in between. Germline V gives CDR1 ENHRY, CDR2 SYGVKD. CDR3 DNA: TGTGCCATCAGTGAGTCCCAAGCCCTCCAAGAGACCCAGTACTTC. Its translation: CAISESQALQETQYF.

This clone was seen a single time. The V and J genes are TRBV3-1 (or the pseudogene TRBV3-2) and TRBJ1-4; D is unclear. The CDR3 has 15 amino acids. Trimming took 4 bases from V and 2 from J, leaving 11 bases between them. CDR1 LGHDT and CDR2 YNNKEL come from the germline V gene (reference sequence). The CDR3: CASSPFGVTNEKLFF. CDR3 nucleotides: TGTGCCAGCAGCCCTTTCGGGGTCACTAATGAAAAACTGTTTTTT.

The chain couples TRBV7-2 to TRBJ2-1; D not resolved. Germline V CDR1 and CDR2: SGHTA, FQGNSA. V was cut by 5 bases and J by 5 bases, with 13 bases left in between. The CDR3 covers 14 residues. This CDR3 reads CASSPTYGHNEQFF. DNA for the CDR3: TGTGCCAGCAGCCCAACGTATGGGCACAATGAGCAGTTCTTC.

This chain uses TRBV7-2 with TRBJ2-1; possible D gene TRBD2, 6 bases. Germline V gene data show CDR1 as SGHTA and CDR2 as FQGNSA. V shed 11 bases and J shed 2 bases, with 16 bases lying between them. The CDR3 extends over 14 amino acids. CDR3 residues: CAGGALVPYNEQFF. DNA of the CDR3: TGTGCCGGAGGGGCGCTGGTTCCCTACAATGAGCAGTTCTTC. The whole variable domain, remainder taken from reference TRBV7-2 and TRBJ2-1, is GAGVSQSPSNKVTEKGKDVELRCDPISGHTALYWYRQSLGQGLEFLIYFQGNSAPDKSGLPSDRFSAERTGGSVSTLTIQRTQQEDSAVYLCAGGALVPYNEQFFGPGTRLTVL.

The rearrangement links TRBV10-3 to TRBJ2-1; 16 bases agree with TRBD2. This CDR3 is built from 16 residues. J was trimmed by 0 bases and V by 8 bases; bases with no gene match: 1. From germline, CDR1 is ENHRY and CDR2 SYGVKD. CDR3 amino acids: CAIGTSGGGSYNEQFF. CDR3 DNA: TGTGCCATCGGGACTAGCGGGGGGGGCTCCTACAATGAGCAGTTCTTC.